This T cell receptor beta chain derives from a study of tumor-infiltrating lymphocytes in localized non-small cell lung cancer (dated by TCRdb to the early 2020s). Regarding the complete study: The cohort included patients whose samples were collected after neoadjuvant chemotherapy, as well as both smokers and never-smokers and several histologies. For roughly 56 patients, immunoSEQ T-cell fraction was compared between paired tumor and uninvolved lung. Resected tumor tissue and uninvolved lung tissue described as non-adjacent to the tumor were contributed by each patient, with both tissues obtained from the same patient. In total, the ICON cohort consisted of over a hundred surgical patients with localized non-small cell lung cancer who had their tumors resected. Flow cytometry, multiplex immunofluorescence, RNA-seq, exome sequencing and proteomics were applied to the same patients as TCR sequencing, which was one of several integrated assays. The paper's findings and limits, for the study overall: In line with immunofluorescence CD3 counts, TCRbeta sequencing supported higher T cell infiltration in tumors compared with uninvolved lung tissue. Because assay coverage varied across patients depending on available tissue quantity, TCR sequencing was performed for only a subset of the cohort. No difference in TCR-derived T-cell fraction was observed between the flow cytometry-defined immunotypes IM1 (good prognosis) and IM2 (poor prognosis). Tumor T-cell fraction from TCR sequencing was not associated with recurrence-free survival (p = 0.61). Because different assays used different pieces of the same tissue, intratumor heterogeneity could not be separated from technical variation.

This clone has just one count. Its antigen is unknown. No much larger clone exists at a distance of one base, and base qualities are not known. Taken from cysteine to phenylalanine, the CDR3 has 21 residues. Just the 63-base CDR3 DNA is kept, in frame starting at base 1. Taken from the germline V gene, the CDR1 and CDR2 loops are SGHRS and YFSETQ. Trimming accounts for 4 bases at V and 1 base at J, while the number of junction bases matched to no gene is 23. The T-cell fraction in tumor and uninvolved lung tissue was obtained from TCR sequencing using the immunoSEQ assay. Per the authors' processing: To analyze survival, patients were divided into a high T-cell fraction group (upper tertile) and a low T-cell fraction group (lower two tertiles), and the two groups were compared using a log-rank test. A signed-rank test was used to check for differences in T-cell fraction between paired tumor and uninvolved lung. The table comes from immuneACCESS by way of TCRdb, which keeps in-frame sequences with V and J called. Part of the clones is missing from these tables; in studies checked, under half for an unresolved V gene and the rest for unknown reasons. V and J calls and clone size are those listed in that table; D and trimming were worked out from the DNA. This sample has over 9,000 clones in its table, and 84% of those were observed once. The ten largest clones add up to around 7.9% of the sample.

Enrollment in ICON was initiated in 2016, and the last patient was enrolled in 2018. Fresh tumor and matched uninvolved tissue for in-depth immune analyses, including TCR sequencing, were collected from a subcohort of 76 patients. DNA isolated from bulk tissue, without cell sorting, was used for TCR sequencing. The material sequenced was lung tumor tissue. The chain is assembled from TRBV5-1 and TRBJ2-5; 9 bases in between match TRBD1. The sequence was collected from a human donor with non-small cell lung cancer. The CDR3 corresponds to CASSVEVSGTGQLTPQETQYF. Read as DNA, the sequence is TGCGCCAGCAGCGTTGAGGTGTCCGGGACAGGGCAACTCACCCCCCAAGAGACCCAGTACTTC.